Shown below are 22 T cell receptor beta chains from a single sample sequenced in a study of PD-L1 blockade in urothelial cancer. Profiled with immunoSEQ multiplex PCR; TCRdb holds only in-frame clones, not every one. The repertoire holds fewer than 50,000 clones, with 75% to 85% as singletons. Time point denoted: pretreatment peripheral blood. This specimen consisted of PBMCs, obtained around atezolizumab (anti-PD-L1) treatment. These receptors were taken from a man aged 65-85 years with urothelial cancer.

The chain uses TRBV27 and TRBJ2-7, with a weak D call TRBD1 (5 bases). CDR3 size: 13 residues. The V and J ends lost 6 bases and 4 bases respectively, with 13 bases between them. The germline gives CDR1 MNHEY, CDR2 SMNVEV (reference sequence). The CDR3 protein is CASSPRVSYEQYF. The CDR3 DNA sequence: TGTGCCAGCAGCCCCAGGGTGAGTTACGAGCAGTACTTC.

The table lists this clone with a few counts. This chain links TRBV20-1 with TRBJ1-2; D uncertain. Germline V CDR1 and CDR2: DFQATT, SNEGSKA (reference sequence). With 4 bases removed from V and 4 bases from J, the gap between germline ends came to 7 bases. The CDR3 contains 11 residues. The DNA for the CDR3 is TGCAGTGCTAAAGACGGCTATGGCTACACCTTC. Translating it yields CSAKDGYGYTF.

The chain has TRBV18 and TRBJ1-1; no reliable D call. Germline V lookup: CDR1 KGHSH, CDR2 LQKENI. The CDR3 spans 15 residues. Trimming removed 0 bases from V and 0 bases from J, with 8 bases in between. CDR3 protein: CASSPPTQVNTEAFF. The CDR3 nucleotides are TGTGCCAGCTCACCACCGACCCAGGTGAACACTGAAGCTTTCTTT.

The rearrangement links TRBV11-2 to TRBJ1-1; D remains unclear. In germline, CDR1 is SGHAT, CDR2 FQNNGV. The V and J ends lost 0 bases and 3 bases respectively, with 5 bases between them. This CDR3 region has 13 residues. Here the CDR3 DNA reads TGTGCCAGCAGCTTAGAGGCGGACACTGAAGCTTTCTTT. Its translation: CASSLEADTEAFF.

The rearrangement links TRBV4-1 to TRBJ2-2; TRBD1 is a possible D gene (5 bases). The ends were cut back, 3 bases at V and 1 base at J, with 12 bases in the middle. CDR3 length: 16 residues. Looked up from germline, CDR1 is MGHRA and CDR2 is YSYEKL. CDR3 in DNA: TGCGCCAGCAGCCACTTGGACAACTTGAACACCGGGGAGCTGTTTTTT. Amino acid sequence: CASSHLDNLNTGELFF.

A single count supports this clone. V is TRBV9 and J is TRBJ2-3; 13 bases match TRBD2. The CDR3 sequence is 14 residues long. CDR1 is SGDLS and CDR2 is YYNGEE in the germline V gene. Losses at the gene ends were 4 bases for V and 7 bases for J; bases not matched to a gene: 3. The CDR3 bases are TGTGCCAGCAGCCCGGGACTAGCGGGATATACGCAGTATTTT. Translated, it gives CASSPGLAGYTQYF.

This clone was detected only once. The chain combines TRBV4-1 with TRBJ1-1; D call uncertain. V was clipped by 2 bases and J by 1 base, with 11 bases between them. From germline, CDR1 is MGHRA and CDR2 YSYEKL. The length of the CDR3 is 15 residues. The CDR3 region is CASSQKSPSNTEAFF. CDR3 nucleotides: TGCGCCAGCAGCCAAAAAAGCCCCTCGAACACTGAAGCTTTCTTT.

As regards this clone: Distinct nucleotide sequences in the sample also encode this CDR3. The chain carries TRBV7-9 and TRBJ2-6; D perhaps matches TRBD1 (5 bases). V lost 5 bases, J lost 2 bases, and 10 bases lay in between. Germline lookup yields CDR1 SEHNR and CDR2 FQNEAQ (reference sequence). The CDR3 spans 15 residues. CDR3 loop: CASSPRVAGANVLTF. The CDR3 nucleotides read TGTGCCAGCAGCCCCAGGGTGGCTGGGGCCAACGTCCTGACTTTC.

The V call is TRBV10-3, the J call TRBJ2-1, with a tentative D call TRBD1 (5 bases). This CDR3 is built from 16 residues. Trimming cost V 0 bases and J 4 bases, with 13 bases left between them. Germline V gene data show CDR1 as ENHRY and CDR2 as SYGVKD. CDR3 sequence: CAISESTPKGYNEQFF. The CDR3 nucleotides read TGTGCCATCAGTGAGTCGACCCCCAAGGGGTACAATGAGCAGTTCTTC.

The genes are TRBV28 and TRBJ2-2, with TRBD1 matching 7 bases. CDR1 and CDR2 (germline): MDHEN, SYDVKM. The ends lost 2 bases at V and 5 bases at J; junction bases unmatched: 8. This CDR3 is 16 amino acids long. In nucleotides, the CDR3 is TGTGCCAGCAGTTTACCCTGGACAGGTCCAACCGGGGAGCTGTTTTTT. Translation gives CASSLPWTGPTGELFF.

The V call is TRBV10-1, the J call TRBJ2-2; D possibly corresponds to TRBD1 (6 bases). Deletions cut 10 bases from V and 2 bases from J, with 14 bases between. This CDR3 contains 14 residues. Germline CDR1 WNHNN, CDR2 SYGVQD (reference sequence). DNA for the CDR3: TGCGCCACCACACGGGACATAAACACCGGGGAGCTGTTTTTT. Its translation: CATTRDINTGELFF.

By sample share, this clone is medium-sized. The chain has TRBV4-1 and TRBJ2-7; 11 bases align to TRBD1. Germline values: CDR1 MGHRA, CDR2 YSYEKL. After removal of 6 bases from V and 6 bases from J, the junction contained 13 bases not matched to a gene. The CDR3 has 16 amino acids. The chain's CDR3 is CASSPKSPGQGGEQYF. CDR3 bases: TGCGCCAGCAGTCCAAAATCACCGGGACAGGGGGGCGAGCAGTACTTC.

This chain uses TRBV7-9 with TRBJ2-1; 9 bases agree with TRBD1. The CDR3 length is 13 residues. In germline, CDR1 is SEHNR, CDR2 FQNEAQ (reference sequence). The trim removed 5 bases at V and 7 bases at J, leaving 3 bases unmatched. The CDR3 spells CASSIGQGNEQFF. The CDR3 DNA is TGTGCCAGCAGCATCGGACAGGGGAATGAGCAGTTCTTC.

The CDR3 sequence is CASSLALAVYNEQFF. The DNA of the CDR3 is TGTGCCAGCAGCTTAGCCCTAGCGGTATACAATGAGCAGTTCTTC. This chain links TRBV7-2 with TRBJ2-1, with 7 bases aligning to TRBD2. The CDR3 loop spans 15 amino acids. CDR1 and CDR2 from the germline V gene are SGHTA and FQGNSA. V lost 0 bases to trimming and J lost 4 bases; unmatched junction nucleotides: 3.

The CDR3 loop reads CASSPPRTSGRGSTDTQYF. The CDR3 nucleotides read TGTGCCAGCAGCCCTCCCCGGACTAGCGGGAGGGGTTCCACAGATACGCAGTATTTT. The chain joins TRBV7-9 to TRBJ2-3, with 15 bases identical to TRBD2. Germline V gene lookup returns CDR1 SEHNR and CDR2 FQNEAQ (reference sequence). J was trimmed by 2 bases and V by 5 bases; bases with no gene match: 11. This CDR3 has 19 residues. Filled out from reference TRBV7-9 and TRBJ2-3, the complete variable domain reads DTGVSQNPRHKITKRGQNVTFRCDPISEHNRLYWYRQTLGQGPEFLTYFQNEAQLEKSRLLSDRFSAERPKGSFSTLEIQRTEQGDSAMYLCASSPPRTSGRGSTDTQYFGPGTRLTVL.

The chain is built from TRBV19 and TRBJ2-2; D may be TRBD2 (6 bases). This CDR3 comprises 16 residues. V lost 1 base and J 0 bases, leaving 9 bases between the germline ends. Germline CDR1 reads LNHDA; CDR2 reads SQIVND (reference sequence). This CDR3 reads CASSIGGGTNTGELFF. As DNA, the CDR3 is TGTGCCAGTAGTATAGGAGGCGGGACGAACACCGGGGAGCTGTTTTTT.

This chain connects TRBV28 to TRBJ2-7; perhaps TRBD1 as D (5 bases). The CDR3 loop spans 14 amino acids. V was pared by 5 bases and J by 4 bases, with 15 bases between. Germline V gene data show CDR1 as MDHEN and CDR2 as SYDVKM. The DNA for the CDR3 is TGTGCCAGCAGTCCAAACACAGGTTTGTACGAGCAGTACTTC. Residues: CASSPNTGLYEQYF.

The rearrangement uses TRBV30 and TRBJ2-3; unclear D gene. The CDR3 is 11 residues long. V was shortened by 7 bases and J by 4 bases, with 9 bases between the two germline ends. CDR1 is GTSNPN and CDR2 is SVGIG in the germline V gene (reference sequence). In DNA form, the CDR3 reads TGTGCCTTCGCCCAGGCAGATACGCAGTATTTT. This codes for CAFAQADTQYF.

In this sample, this clone turned up a few times. V is TRBV10-2 and J is TRBJ2-7; D not resolved. Germline CDR1 is WSHSY and CDR2 is SAAADI. V was cut by 6 bases and J by 6 bases, with 15 bases left in between. The CDR3 contains 13 residues. CDR3 amino acids: CASSTSNGGEQYF. The CDR3 bases are TGCGCCAGCAGCACTTCCAACGGCGGCGAGCAGTACTTC.

The chain uses TRBV19 and TRBJ2-7, with D perhaps matching TRBD2 (5 bases). V was clipped by 7 bases and J by 3 bases, with 16 bases between them. The germline gives CDR1 LNHDA, CDR2 SQIVND (reference sequence). CDR3 size: 14 residues. The CDR3, as DNA: TGTGCCAGTAACCTGCAGGACGGGGACTACGAGCAGTACTTC. This gives the protein CASNLQDGDYEQYF.

V usage is TRBV30 and J usage is TRBJ2-2, with a tentative D call TRBD2 (5 bases). Germline CDR1 reads GTSNPN; CDR2 reads SVGIG (reference sequence). The CDR3 is made up of 14 amino acids. Trimming left V 3 bases short and J 4 bases short, with 12 bases between. CDR3 nucleotide sequence: TGTGCCTGGAGCCCCCGGGGTGGCACCGGGGAGCTGTTTTTT. This translates into CAWSPRGGTGELFF.

This chain connects TRBV5-1 to TRBJ1-4, with TRBD1 matching over 9 bases. The CDR3 is 15 residues long. With 4 bases clipped from V and 8 bases from J, the junction kept 9 bases outside the gene matches. Per germline, CDR1 SGHRS and CDR2 YFSETQ. The CDR3 DNA follows: TGCGCCAGCAGCCCCCGAGACAGGGGGGACGAAAAACTGTTTTTT. Its translation is CASSPRDRGDEKLFF.